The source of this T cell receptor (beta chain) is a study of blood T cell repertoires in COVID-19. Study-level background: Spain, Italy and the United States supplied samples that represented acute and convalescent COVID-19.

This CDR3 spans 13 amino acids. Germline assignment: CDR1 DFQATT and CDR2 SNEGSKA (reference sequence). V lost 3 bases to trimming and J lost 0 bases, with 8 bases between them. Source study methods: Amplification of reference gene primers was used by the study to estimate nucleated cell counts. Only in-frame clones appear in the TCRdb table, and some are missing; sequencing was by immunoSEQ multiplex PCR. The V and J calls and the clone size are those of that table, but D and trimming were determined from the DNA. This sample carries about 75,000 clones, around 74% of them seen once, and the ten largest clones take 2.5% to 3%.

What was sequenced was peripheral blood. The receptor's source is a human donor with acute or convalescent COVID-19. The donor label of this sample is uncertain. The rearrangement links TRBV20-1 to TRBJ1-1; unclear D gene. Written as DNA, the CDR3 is TGCAGTGCTAGTTCCCCGGTGAACACTGAAGCTTTCTTT. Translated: CSASSPVNTEAFF.